This TCR beta chain was identified during a study of T cell clonality in common variable immunodeficiency. Findings and limits, study-wide: Fewer TCRbeta clones were shared among CVID subjects than controls. In common variable immunodeficiency, TCR beta chains reportedly carried fewer deletions and N-nucleotide insertions.

Germline V lookup: CDR1 SEHNR, CDR2 FQNEAQ (reference sequence). V lost 5 bases and J 6 bases, leaving 15 bases between the germline ends. This CDR3 is built from 14 residues. Sequencing was performed with immunoSEQ multiplex PCR; in TCRdb, only in-frame clones are kept and a portion is missing. The sample is made up of about 20,000 clones, none counted only once. Patients and controls were mostly of Caucasian heritage. Of note for this clone: No antigen is known for it. The sequenced fragment ends 3 residues before the CDR3 boundary, so the rest is inferred from the germline J gene.

This TCR was recovered from a human donor with common variable immunodeficiency. The sample comprised peripheral blood mononuclear cells. The rearrangement joins TRBV7-9 to TRBJ2-3, with D tentatively TRBD2 (6 bases). The CDR3 bases that were read are TGTGCCAGCAGCCTGGAGGGGAGCCAGGATACG. Translating it yields CASSLEGSQDT. The whole CDR3 sequence reads CASSLEGSQDTQYF.